The text below deals with one TCR beta chain. The germline CDR1 and CDR2 sequences are PRHDT and FYEKMQ (reference sequence). The V gene lost 1 base and the J gene lost 6 bases, with 12 bases spanning the gap. This CDR3 contains 14 residues. The sample is drawn from a study of blood T cell repertoires in COVID-19. At the level of the study: Samples taken during acute and convalescent COVID-19 were collected in the United States, Italy and Spain.

TCRdb keeps only in-frame clones here, not all; method: immunoSEQ multiplex PCR. The sample lists roughly 200,000 clones; 75% to 90% were seen once. The TCR sequence derives from a woman aged 40 to 50 with COVID-19, enrolled during active disease. Sequenced: peripheral blood. The rearrangement links TRBV13 to TRBJ1-2; D unresolved. CDR3 in amino acids: CASSLDPGDNGYTF. Written as DNA, the CDR3 is TGTGCCAGCAGCTTAGACCCAGGCGACAATGGCTACACCTTC.